Detailed here is one T cell receptor (beta chain). Its cognate antigen is unknown. Other DNA sequences of this sample code for an identical CDR3. This record belongs to a study of shared clonotypes between healthy human individuals. Study-wide results and caveats: In contrast to clonotypes shared by all four donors, non-shared clonotypes had lower generation probabilities. Clonotypes that were shared across several donors made up roughly 5% of naive CD4 clonotypes.

Germline lookup yields CDR1 MNHNY and CDR2 SVGAGI (reference sequence). CDR3 length equals 12 residues. Trimming cost V 6 bases and J 4 bases; bases outside gene matches: 0. Deep-level settings were used for running the assay. Replicate PCRs for sorted subsets used 200 to 250 ng DNA; this equaled 30,000 to 35,000 T cell genomes. Profiled with immunoSEQ multiplex PCR; TCRdb holds only in-frame clones, not every one. The table has hundreds of thousands of clones, about three quarters seen once; the top ten hold around 1.7%. The sequence derives from a woman in her 30s in good health. V is TRBV6-6 and J is TRBJ1-5; 7 positions match TRBD1. Sequencing was performed on memory CD4+ T cells sorted from blood. Subset of the sample: CD45RA-negative fraction. The CDR3 bases are TGTGCCAGCAGGGACAGGAATCAGCCCCAGCATTTT. This gives the protein CASRDRNQPQHF.